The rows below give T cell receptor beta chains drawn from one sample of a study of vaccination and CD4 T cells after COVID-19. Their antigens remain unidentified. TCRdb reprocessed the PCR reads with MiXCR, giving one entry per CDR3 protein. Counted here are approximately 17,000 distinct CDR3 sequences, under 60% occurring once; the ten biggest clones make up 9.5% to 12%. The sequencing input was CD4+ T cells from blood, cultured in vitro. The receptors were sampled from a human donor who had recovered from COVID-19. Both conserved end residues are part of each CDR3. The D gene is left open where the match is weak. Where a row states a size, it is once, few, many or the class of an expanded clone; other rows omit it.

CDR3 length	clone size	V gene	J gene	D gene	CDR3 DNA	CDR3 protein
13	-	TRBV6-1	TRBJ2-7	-	TGTGCCAGCATATTAGGACAGTCCTACGAGCAGTACTTC	CASILGQSYEQYF
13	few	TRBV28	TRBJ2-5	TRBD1	TGTGCCAGCAAACGACAGGGCGGGGAGACCCAGTACTTC	CASKRQGGETQYF
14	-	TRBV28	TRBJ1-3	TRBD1	TGTGCCAGCACACAGGGGAGGGCGGGAAACACCATATATTTT	CASTQGRAGNTIYF
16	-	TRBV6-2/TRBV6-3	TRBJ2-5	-	TGTGCCAGCAGTTCGTTGACAGGGATGTCCGGGGGGACCCAGTACTTC	CASSSLTGMSGGTQYF
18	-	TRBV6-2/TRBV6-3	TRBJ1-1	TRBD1	TGTGCCAGCAGTTCCTCAACAGGGGGCCACCCTATGAACACTGAAGCTTTCTTT	CASSSSTGGHPMNTEAFF
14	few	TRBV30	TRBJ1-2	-	TGTGCCTGGACACCAAAAGGGCAGAACTATGGCTACACCTTC	CAWTPKGQNYGYTF
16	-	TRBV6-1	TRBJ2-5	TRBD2	TGTGCCAGCAGTGTCGGACTAGCGGGAGGTAAAGAGACCCAGTACTTC	CASSVGLAGGKETQYF
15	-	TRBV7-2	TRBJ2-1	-	TGTGCCAGCAGCCCTGTAAGCGCGCACTACAATGAGCAGTTCTTC	CASSPVSAHYNEQFF
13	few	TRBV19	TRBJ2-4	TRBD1	TGTGCCAGTACCGGGACAGGGGGAAACATTCAGTACTTC	CASTGTGGNIQYF
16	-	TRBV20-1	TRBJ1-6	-	TGCAGTGCTAATGGGGGGGGAGGGCTGGATAATTCACCCCTCCACTTT	CSANGGGGLDNSPLHF
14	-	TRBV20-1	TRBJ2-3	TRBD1	TGCAGTGCTAGGGACAGGGGGGGCACAGATACGCAGTATTTT	CSARDRGGTDTQYF
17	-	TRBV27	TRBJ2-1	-	TGTGCCAGCAGTTTCCCGGGGGCTGCGAGCTCCTACAATGAGCAGTTCTTC	CASSFPGAASSYNEQFF
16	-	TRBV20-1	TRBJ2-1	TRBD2	TGCAGTGCTCGCTTGGGGGCGGGAGGGGCCTACAATGAGCAGTTCTTC	CSARLGAGGAYNEQFF
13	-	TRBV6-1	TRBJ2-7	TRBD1	TGTGCCAGCAGTAGCCCAGGGGGCTACGAGCAGTACTTC	CASSSPGGYEQYF
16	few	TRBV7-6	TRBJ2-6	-	TGTGCCAGCAGCTTAGTGGGCAGGGCTGGGGCCAACGTCCTGACTTTC	CASSLVGRAGANVLTF
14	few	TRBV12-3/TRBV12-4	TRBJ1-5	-	TGTGCCAGCAGTTTTGGACGGAGTGATCAGCCCCAGCATTTT	CASSFGRSDQPQHF
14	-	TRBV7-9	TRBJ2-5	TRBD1	TGTGCCAGCAGCTCCGGACAGGGCAGGAGCACCCAGTACTTC	CASSSGQGRSTQYF
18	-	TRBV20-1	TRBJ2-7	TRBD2	TGCAGTGCTACGGGGCCCCCCGGTGCGGGAGGAATGGGAGACGAGCAGTACTTC	CSATGPPGAGGMGDEQYF
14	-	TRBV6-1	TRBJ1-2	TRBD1	TGTGCCAGCAGAACCGGACAGGGGAACTATGGCTACACCTTC	CASRTGQGNYGYTF
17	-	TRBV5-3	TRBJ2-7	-	TGTGCCAGATTTGACGGGGCCCCTCGGTCGTCCTCCTACGAGCAGTACTTC	CARFDGAPRSSSYEQYF
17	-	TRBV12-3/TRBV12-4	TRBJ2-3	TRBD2	TGTGCCAGCAGCCTAACCTTAGCGGGAGGGCAGGGGGATACGCAGTATTTT	CASSLTLAGGQGDTQYF
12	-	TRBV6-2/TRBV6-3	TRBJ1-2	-	TGTGCCATTAAAGGAATACGCTATGGCTACACCTTC	CAIKGIRYGYTF
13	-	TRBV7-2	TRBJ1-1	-	TGTGCCAGCAGCTACGGGCGCAACACTGAAGCTTTCTTT	CASSYGRNTEAFF
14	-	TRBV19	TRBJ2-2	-	TGTGCCAGTAGTATTGTCAGGATCCCCGGGGAGCTGTTTTTT	CASSIVRIPGELFF
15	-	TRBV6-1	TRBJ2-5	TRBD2	TGTGCCAGCACTGACAGCGGGAGAGCCGACGAGACCCAGTACTTC	CASTDSGRADETQYF
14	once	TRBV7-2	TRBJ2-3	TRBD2	TGTGCCAGCAGCGGGAGGGCTGGAGGAGATACGCAGTATTTT	CASSGRAGGDTQYF
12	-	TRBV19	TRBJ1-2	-	TGTGCCAGTAGTATTGTAGGGAACGGCTACACCTTC	CASSIVGNGYTF
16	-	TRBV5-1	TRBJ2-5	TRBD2	TGCGCCAGCAGCTTGGGTCTTGGGAGGGGAAGAGAGACCCAGTACTTC	CASSLGLGRGRETQYF
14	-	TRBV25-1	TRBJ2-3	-	TGTGCCAGCAGTGACCCCACTAGTACAGATACGCAGTATTTT	CASSDPTSTDTQYF
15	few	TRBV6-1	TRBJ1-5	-	TGTGCCAGCAGTCGTCAGGGGTATAGCAATCAGCCCCAGCATTTT	CASSRQGYSNQPQHF